The clone carrying this TCR beta chain was seen a handful of times. This record belongs to a study of blood T cell repertoires in COVID-19. Study at large: PBMCs, B-cell-depleted T cells, or T cells were the source of the cDNA or gDNA that made up the material.

With 3 bases removed from V and 2 bases from J, the gap between germline ends came to 4 bases. This CDR3 region has 12 residues. Germline CDR1 reads ENHRY; CDR2 reads SYGVKD. In the original workflow: Reference gene primer amplification gave nucleated cell count estimates. Assay: immunoSEQ multiplex PCR; the TCRdb copy retains only in-frame clones and omits some. V and J calls and clone size are as listed in that table; D and trimming were resolved from the DNA. The table includes 180,000 or so clones, about 89% detected once. The TCR originated in a man aged 40-55 years with active or convalescent COVID-19. V and J are TRBV10-3 and TRBJ1-2; D is unclear. The source material was peripheral blood. CDR3 in amino acids: CAISEQNYGYTF. The CDR3 coding sequence is TGTGCCATCAGTGAACAGAACTATGGCTACACCTTC.